This T cell receptor (beta chain) is from a study of T cell changes during pregnancy in multiple sclerosis (dated by TCRdb to the late 2010s). About the full investigation: Changes in the T cell repertoire over the course of pregnancy were examined in this study in women with multiple sclerosis.

V is cut back by 4 bases and J by 1 base, with 11 bases in the junction unmatched. The CDR3, from cysteine to phenylalanine, totals 19 residues. Just the 57-base CDR3 DNA is kept, in frame starting at base 1. The germline V gene gives CDR1 as SGHAT and CDR2 as FQNNGV. The library relied on the immunoSEQ multiplex PCR assay. What TCRdb holds here is the immuneACCESS table cut down to in-frame rearrangements. Part of the clones is not present; checked against another copy, under half of the missing clones reflect an unresolved V gene, and the others are unexplained. The sample records about 48,000 clones, almost 95% of which are singletons. The leading ten clones occupy 0.91% of the sample. This clone was seen just once. No cognate antigen has been identified for it. There are no base qualities to consult, and no much larger clone falls within one base.

The V and J segments used are TRBV11-2 and TRBJ2-6; the central 9 bases match TRBD1. Specimen: CD4+ T cells from peripheral blood mononuclear cells, collected in the second trimester of pregnancy. The sequence was obtained from a female donor in good health, enrolled as a control in a pregnancy study. The CDR3 region reads CASSWGAGTGRSGANVLTF. The DNA is TGTGCCAGCAGCTGGGGGGCCGGGACAGGGCGTTCTGGGGCCAACGTCCTGACTTTC.